This T cell receptor (beta chain) was retrieved from a study of T cells in Graves' hyperthyroidism and ophthalmopathy. Findings and caveats of the study: Ophthalmopathy was distinguished from stable hyperthyroidism by 13 V-J signatures.

CDR1 and CDR2 (germline): SGHAT, FQNNGV. J lost 7 bases, V lost 6 bases, and 10 bases had no gene match. The CDR3 totals 16 residues. At least ten counts were recorded for this clonotype. The antigen is undetermined. The source material, RNA transcripts, was used to amplify TCR beta CDR3 regions. TCR CDR3 regions were first amplified by RT-PCR with HTBI primers. TCRdb passed the multiplex PCR reads through MiXCR, listing each CDR3 protein once. The sample has 300,000 to 400,000 distinct CDR3 sequences, roughly an eighth seen once. This sequence was found in a woman aged 18-35 years with Graves' hyperthyroidism. What was sequenced was blood. The V call is TRBV11-2, the J call TRBJ1-6; TRBD1 agrees at 9 bases. The CDR3 coding sequence is TGTGCCAGCAGAAGCCTTGAACAGGGGGCGAATTCACCCCTCCACTTT. It is translated as CASRSLEQGANSPLHF.